This TCR beta chain was captured by sequencing in a study of blood T cell repertoires in COVID-19. Study overall: T cells, B-cell-depleted T cells, or PBMCs provided the cDNA or gDNA that served as material.

CDR3 length equals 14 residues. V lost 2 bases, J lost 4 bases, and 4 bases stayed unmatched. Germline V lookup: CDR1 MNHEY, CDR2 SVGAGI. Profiling relied on immunoSEQ multiplex PCR, and the TCRdb table lists in-frame clones only, not all of them. This sample has about 300,000 clones, with 70% to 90% found just once. The sequence derives from a woman aged 25 to 39 who had recovered from COVID-19. Material for sequencing was peripheral blood. This chain links TRBV6-5 with TRBJ1-2; 7 bases match TRBD1. In DNA form, the CDR3 reads TGTGCCAGCAGTTACAAGGGACAGCTCTATGGCTACACCTTC. Protein: CASSYKGQLYGYTF.